This T cell receptor (beta chain) came from a study of glioma-infiltrating T cells after dendritic cell vaccination. The study's findings and limits: Complete blood and tumor specimen sets were limited to few patients.

Assay used: immunoSEQ multiplex PCR; TCRdb lists only in-frame clones, some missing. The sample yields approximately 91,000 clones, 70% to 90% seen once. The CDR3 sequence is 16 residues long. A remark on this clone: Its target is unknown.

The time point was: after dendritic cell vaccination, including at tumor progression/relapse. No glioblastoma patient carried an isocitrate dehydrogenase mutation. Sequences were derived from blood, sampled after dendritic cell vaccination. This clonotype was obtained from a human donor with glioblastoma. V gene TRBV21-1 combines with J gene TRBJ1-5. TRBV21-1 is deemed a pseudogene. CDR3 loop: CASSKEGPSGNQPQHF. For the CDR3, the DNA is TGTGCCAGCAGCAAGGAGGGCCCCAGCGGCAATCAGCCCCAGCATTTT.